This is a list of T cell receptor beta chains from one sample in a study of CXCR3-negative and CXCR3-positive naive CD8 T cells. With the 5' RACE reads reprocessed, TCRdb shows one record per CDR3 protein and no DNA. The sample totals about 150,000 distinct CDR3 sequences. Material: naive CXCR3+ CD8+ T cells from blood. The source is a human donor in good health. Some clones in this sample may be carry-over from other donors' samples. The CDR3 runs from the conserved cysteine through the conserved F or W.

cdr3_aa j_call v_call
CATSDKAGYSYEQYF TRBJ2-7 TRBV24-1
CSARVHGGTSYEQYF TRBJ2-7 TRBV20-1
CASSVPSSKNIQYF TRBJ2-4 TRBV28
CAISDDESWSNQPQHF TRBJ1-5 TRBV10-3
CASPGLAGGVEQFF TRBJ2-1 TRBV2
CASSLEDRVIGSSGNTIYF TRBJ1-3 TRBV7-6
CSARVTALGNEQFF TRBJ2-1 TRBV20-1
CASSKDPSGHPYEQYF TRBJ2-7 TRBV21-1
CSAQWMNTEAFF TRBJ1-1 TRBV20-1
CALRRTSEPEQYF TRBJ2-7 TRBV28
CSANPLTVYNEQFF TRBJ2-1 TRBV20-1
CASKAGFGSYEQYF TRBJ2-7 TRBV19
CASSLLTGGRNQPQHF TRBJ1-5 TRBV28
CSVRQGASSYNEQFF TRBJ2-1 TRBV29-1
CASSRPGTEAFF TRBJ1-1 TRBV28
CASSPKGEQINEQFF TRBJ2-1 TRBV6-5
CSGSGGPDYNEQFF TRBJ2-1 TRBV20-1
CASSAGTVYGYTF TRBJ1-2 TRBV3-1
CASSPGRAASSYNEQFF TRBJ2-1 TRBV13
CSAPPSGGNYGYTF TRBJ1-2 TRBV29-1
CASSEWRLAGGEQYF TRBJ2-7 TRBV10-2
CATSGTSYNEQFF TRBJ2-1 TRBV24-1
CSVGLASPDEQLF TRBJ2-1 TRBV29-1
CASSPTGTASNTGELFF TRBJ2-2 TRBV2
CSGAGQGNAEAFF TRBJ1-1 TRBV29-1
CASRGLAGKYF TRBJ2-7 TRBV2
CASSQGDDEDTEAFF TRBJ1-1 TRBV4-2
CASSLGLAGVPYEQYF TRBJ2-7 TRBV5-1
CASSLAAGELFF TRBJ2-2 TRBV12-3/TRBV12-4
CASSLQHPNEQFF TRBJ2-1 TRBV7-8
CASSSGQGKAGGEQYF TRBJ2-7 TRBV13
CASSFQGRTGELFF TRBJ2-2 TRBV7-3
CASSQAGGRTGELFF TRBJ2-2 TRBV4-1
CASSEIDTQYF TRBJ2-3 TRBV2
CSACLAGGGDTQYF TRBJ2-3 TRBV29-1
CSVEGAGVPGELFF TRBJ2-2 TRBV29-1
CASSQASIQYF TRBJ2-5 TRBV4-1
CSVMGTSGYEQYF TRBJ2-7 TRBV29-1
CASTYAIDGSREQFF TRBJ2-1 TRBV6-6
CASSVRLAESNNEQFF TRBJ2-1 TRBV9
CASSSGLAGGIQYF TRBJ2-4 TRBV28
CASSLKNGGSGNTIYF TRBJ1-3 TRBV5-1
CATSSPGTLPPGELFF TRBJ2-2 TRBV15
CASSGQDTITDTQYF TRBJ2-3 TRBV12-3/TRBV12-4
CASSTQGPSGNTIYF TRBJ1-3 TRBV7-8
CASSPSTTGTSYGYTF TRBJ1-2 TRBV12-3/TRBV12-4
CASSLVGTDGELFF TRBJ2-2 TRBV5-1
CASSLALGGTGAEQYF TRBJ2-7 TRBV7-9
CSARTGSGDTQYF TRBJ2-3 TRBV29-1
CSARDPSGAGKTGELFF TRBJ2-2 TRBV20-1
CASSRPGGRTDYGYTF TRBJ1-2 TRBV9
CASSFRDSFLETQYF TRBJ2-3 TRBV5-1
CATSDLGTDNNEQFF TRBJ2-1 TRBV24-1
CASSFASGTDTQYF TRBJ2-3 TRBV5-1
CASSQTGAMEKLFF TRBJ1-4 TRBV3-1
CASSSTMGPGELVF TRBJ2-2 TRBV2
CASSTPGHSEQYF TRBJ2-7 TRBV12-3/TRBV12-4
CASSLVWSEAGANVLTF TRBJ2-6 TRBV5-1
CASSQLQGAQAFF TRBJ1-1 TRBV3-1